This record covers a single T cell receptor (beta chain). Its antigen is not known. Germline V gene lookup returns CDR1 DFQATT and CDR2 SNEGSKA (reference sequence). This CDR3 contains 13 residues. V dropped 4 bases and J dropped 7; count of bases not matched to a gene: 5. A second about 6 to 12 cycle PCR used barcoded and J-beta primers. TCRdb used MiXCR to reprocess the 5' RACE reads, holding one entry per CDR3 protein. The sample yields 600,000 or so distinct CDR3 sequences, 20% to 25% seen once. Healthy Caucasian individuals from Russia aged about 6 to 90 served as donors. This entry belongs to a study of blood T cells in healthy people across ages. Study results and caveats: Nothing was known about donor CMV status, and this possibly confounded expanded clonotype changes. Both naive CD4+ cell counts and diversity were greater in long-lived donors than in aged donors.

Sequencing was performed on blood. This TCR derives from a man in his sixties or seventies in good health. This chain links TRBV20-1 with TRBJ2-1; 9 bases line up with TRBD1. For the CDR3, the DNA is TGCAGTGCTAAAAAGACAGGGGGAAATGAGCAGTTCTTC. Translation: CSAKKTGGNEQFF.